This TCR beta chain was profiled in a study of persistence of HIV-infected CD4 T cells. The stimulus was lysate of CMV-infected fibroblasts, approximately 9.7 ug/mL. CD4+ T cells upregulating both CD40 ligand and CD69 were sorted as responding cells. The CDR3 spans 14 residues. Trimming pared 6 bases from V and 12 bases from J, leaving 20 bases between. From germline, CDR1 is MNHNY and CDR2 SVGAGI (reference sequence). The libraries were made with immunoSEQ version 4 in survey mode. Repertoires were generated with immunoSEQ multiplex PCR, while TCRdb's copy carries only in-frame clones and drops some. This sample has some 7,000 clones, with around three quarters found just once. Comment on this clone: Antigen specificity is unknown.

The V gene is TRBV6-6, the J gene TRBJ1-4; perhaps TRBD1 as D (5 bases). The clonotype comes from an adult woman with HIV who was CMV-seropositive. The material sequenced was CD4+ T cells sorted from PBMCs after 18-hour stimulation, taken from a patient who received antiretroviral therapy. The CDR3 DNA sequence: TGTGCCAGCAGCTCGGGGCAGGGTGGGTCGGAACTGTTTTTT. This translates into CASSSGQGGSELFF.